The 17 T cell receptor beta chains below all came from one sample that was sequenced in a study of OX40 agonist ivuxolimab in advanced cancers. Generated by immunoSEQ multiplex PCR, the TCRdb table keeps only in-frame clones and is missing some. The sample shows under 75,000 clones, 80% to 85% of them seen only once. The starting material was CD4+ or CD8+ T cells sorted from blood, obtained in a trial of the OX40 agonist ivuxolimab. The receptors shown here come from an adult with an advanced solid tumor such as melanoma, head and neck, liver or kidney cancer.

Concerning this clone itself: At one end, the junction sequence differs from germline, possibly due to a read error. V is TRBV11-3 and J is TRBJ2-1; D gene uncertain. The CDR3 has 13 amino acids. CDR1 and CDR2 (germline): SGHNT, YENEEA. The CDR3 protein is CASSLNVYNERFF. The CDR3 DNA reads as TGTGCCAGCAGCTTAAATGTTTACAATGAGCGGTTCTTC.

DNA for the CDR3: TGTGCCAGCAGCTTAAGGGGACAGGGTGGCGGCTCCTATAATTCACCCCTCCACTTT. Its translation is CASSLRGQGGGSYNSPLHF. The chain carries TRBV7-2 and TRBJ1-6; 9 bases align to TRBD1. From germline, CDR1 is SGHTA and CDR2 FQGNSA. The V gene end was trimmed by 2 bases and the J gene end by 0 bases; junction bases not matched to a gene: 8. This CDR3 spans 19 amino acids.

A single count supports this clone. The V and J genes are TRBV4-2 and TRBJ2-3; D uncertain. CDR1 and CDR2 (germline): LGHNA, YNFKEQ. V was shortened by 1 base and J by 6 bases, with 5 bases between the two germline ends. The CDR3 has 12 residues. The CDR3 is CASSQVRDTQYF. The CDR3 region has the DNA TGTGCCAGCAGCCAAGTACGGGATACGCAGTATTTT.

The chain uses TRBV14 and TRBJ1-1; TRBD1 might be the D (5 bases). Deletions cut 5 bases from V and 9 bases from J, with 16 bases between. The CDR3 runs to 13 residues. CDR1 is SGHDN and CDR2 is FVKESK in the germline V gene. The CDR3 nucleotides read TGTGCCAGCAGCTTTTCCGGGGACGGACAAGCTTTCTTT. Its translation: CASSFSGDGQAFF.

The sample holds a few counts of this clone. CDR3 sequence (DNA): TGTGCCAGCAGCTCCCTCCACACTAGCGGGAGACCATCCTACAATGAGCAGTTCTTC. Its protein product is CASSSLHTSGRPSYNEQFF. The chain links TRBV5-5 to TRBJ2-1, with 11 bases fitting TRBD2. CDR1 and CDR2 (germline): SGHKS, YYEKEE (reference sequence). With V trimmed by 3 bases and J by 1 base, 12 bases remained unmatched. The CDR3 has 19 amino acids.

The chain couples TRBV9 to TRBJ1-4; no clear D gene. The germline gives CDR1 SGDLS, CDR2 YYNGEE. V shed 0 bases and J shed 7 bases, with 7 bases lying between them. CDR3 length equals 13 residues. CDR3 sequence: CASSVEGREKLFF. CDR3 DNA sequence: TGTGCCAGCAGCGTAGAGGGTCGTGAAAAACTGTTTTTT.

The chain has TRBV11-2 and TRBJ2-1; 11 nucleotides match TRBD2. Germline V gives CDR1 SGHAT, CDR2 FQNNGV. V shed 5 bases, J shed 3 bases, and the junction held 3 bases outside the gene matches. This CDR3 has 15 amino acids. CDR3 in DNA: TGTGCCAGCAGCCCCGGGACTAGCGGCTACAATGAGCAGTTCTTC. Residues: CASSPGTSGYNEQFF. The whole variable domain, remainder taken from reference TRBV11-2 and TRBJ2-1, is EAGVAQSPRYKIIEKRQSVAFWCNPISGHATLYWYQQILGQGPKLLIQFQNNGVVDDSQLPKDRFSAERLKGVDSTLKIQPAKLEDSAVYLCASSPGTSGYNEQFFGPGTRLTVL.

The CDR3 sequence is CASSSRTGKDEQYF. DNA of the CDR3: TGTGCCAGCAGTTCCCGGACAGGGAAGGACGAGCAGTACTTC. This chain joins TRBV28 and TRBJ2-7, with TRBD1 matching 8 bases. V shed 4 bases, J shed 5 bases, and the junction held 7 bases outside the gene matches. CDR3 length equals 14 residues. CDR1 and CDR2 from the germline V gene are MDHEN and SYDVKM.

This rearrangement joins TRBV7-9 to TRBJ2-5; no clear D gene. The CDR3 has 12 residues. Germline CDR1 and CDR2: SEHNR and FQNEAQ (reference sequence). Deletions cut 2 bases from V and 1 base from J, with 2 bases between. CDR3 nucleotides: TGTGCCAGCAGCTTACTCCAAGAGACCCAGTACTTC. Translating gives CASSLLQETQYF. Full variable domain (missing parts from reference TRBV7-9 and TRBJ2-5): DTGVSQNPRHKITKRGQNVTFRCDPISEHNRLYWYRQTLGQGPEFLTYFQNEAQLEKSRLLSDRFSAERPKGSFSTLEIQRTEQGDSAMYLCASSLLQETQYFGPGTRLLVL.

The table lists this clone with a count of one. The CDR3 bases are TGTGCCAGCAGATTGGGGCGGGGGGTCACAGATACGCAGTATTTT. It yields the protein CASRLGRGVTDTQYF. The V gene is TRBV7-2, the J gene TRBJ2-3; 8 bases align to TRBD2. This CDR3 comprises 15 residues. With 6 bases clipped from V and 2 bases from J, the junction kept 7 bases outside the gene matches. Germline V lookup: CDR1 SGHTA, CDR2 FQGNSA.

This chain links TRBV11-2 with TRBJ1-4; D gene unclear. The germline V gene has CDR1 SGHAT and CDR2 FQNNGV. V lost 5 bases and J lost 0, with 7 bases in between. The length of the CDR3 is 14 residues. The DNA of the CDR3 is TGTGCCAGCAGCGGGCGTGCAACTAATGAAAAACTGTTTTTT. Its translation: CASSGRATNEKLFF.

The V call is TRBV10-3, the J call TRBJ1-5; 10 bases agree with TRBD1. V dropped 5 bases and J dropped 5; count of bases not matched to a gene: 6. Germline V CDR1 and CDR2: ENHRY, SYGVKD. The CDR3 covers 15 residues. As DNA, the CDR3 is TGTGCCATCAGTCCTCGACAGGGGGCTGATCAGCCCCAGCATTTT. Encoded protein: CAISPRQGADQPQHF.

The chain combines TRBV5-1 with TRBJ2-1; 11 bases line up with TRBD2. This CDR3 region has 15 residues. Germline-derived CDR1 and CDR2 are SGHRS and YFSETQ. Losses at the gene ends were 3 bases for V and 3 bases for J; bases not matched to a gene: 2. The CDR3 region is CASSSGTSGYNEQFF. The CDR3 bases are TGCGCCAGCAGCTCCGGGACTAGCGGCTACAATGAGCAGTTCTTC.

This clone has only a few counts. The rearrangement links TRBV30 to TRBJ1-2; a possible D gene is TRBD1 (6 bases). Between the trimmed V and J ends, which lost 1 base and 8 bases, there was a span of 11 bases. The germline gives CDR1 GTSNPN, CDR2 SVGIG (reference sequence). This CDR3 has 12 amino acids. CDR3 nucleotide sequence: TGTGCCTGGAGTGCAGGGGTAACCGGCTACACCTTC. This encodes CAWSAGVTGYTF.

This chain uses TRBV5-1 with TRBJ2-1, with TRBD1 matching over 7 bases. CDR3 length: 15 residues. Germline CDR1 and CDR2: SGHRS and YFSETQ. J gave up 1 base and V 0 bases, and 1 base lay outside the gene matches. The CDR3 here is CASSLDRGSYNEQFF. The CDR3 nucleotides read TGCGCCAGCAGCTTGGACAGGGGTTCCTACAATGAGCAGTTCTTC.

V gene TRBV5-1 combines with J gene TRBJ1-3, with D perhaps TRBD1 (6 bases). V dropped 3 bases and J dropped 0 bases, with 7 bases sitting between them. The CDR3 is 14 amino acids. The V gene's germline CDR1 is SGHRS and CDR2 YFSETQ. The CDR3 spells CASSSDSSGNTIYF. Here the CDR3 DNA reads TGCGCCAGCAGCTCGGACAGCTCTGGAAACACCATATATTTT.

The chain carries TRBV7-2 and TRBJ2-2; possible D gene TRBD1, 6 bases. CDR1 and CDR2 from the germline V gene are SGHTA and FQGNSA. Trimming cost V 7 bases and J 7 bases, with 19 bases left between them. The CDR3 covers 15 residues. DNA of the CDR3: TGTGCCAGCATCCCCGGACAGAGGCTTAGCGGGGAGCTGTTTTTT. It codes for CASIPGQRLSGELFF.